This TCR beta chain originates from a study of blood T cells in healthy people across ages. The authors ran a second PCR of about 6 to 11 cycles using a sample-barcoded 5' primer and a J-beta primer mix. TCRdb re-derived calls from the 5' RACE reads in MiXCR, one entry per CDR3 protein. The profile covers around 1,000,000 distinct CDR3 sequences, with approximately 25% appearing a single time and around 0.75% taken by the ten largest. CDR3 length: 16 residues. The trim removed 3 bases at V and 2 bases at J, leaving 9 bases unmatched. The germline CDR1 and CDR2 sequences are LNHDA and SQIVND (reference sequence). These data also featured in a second study, about T cells of mothers and their children. That report notes: Compared with unrelated pairs, related mother-child pairs had slightly higher, non-significant overlap.

Specimen: blood. The receptor comes from a girl aged 2-10 years in good health. This sequence joins TRBV19 and TRBJ2-5, with 7 bases that match TRBD2. CDR3 coding DNA: TGTGCCAGTAGTATCGGTAATAGCGGGTATCAAGAGACCCAGTACTTC. This sequence encodes CASSIGNSGYQETQYF.